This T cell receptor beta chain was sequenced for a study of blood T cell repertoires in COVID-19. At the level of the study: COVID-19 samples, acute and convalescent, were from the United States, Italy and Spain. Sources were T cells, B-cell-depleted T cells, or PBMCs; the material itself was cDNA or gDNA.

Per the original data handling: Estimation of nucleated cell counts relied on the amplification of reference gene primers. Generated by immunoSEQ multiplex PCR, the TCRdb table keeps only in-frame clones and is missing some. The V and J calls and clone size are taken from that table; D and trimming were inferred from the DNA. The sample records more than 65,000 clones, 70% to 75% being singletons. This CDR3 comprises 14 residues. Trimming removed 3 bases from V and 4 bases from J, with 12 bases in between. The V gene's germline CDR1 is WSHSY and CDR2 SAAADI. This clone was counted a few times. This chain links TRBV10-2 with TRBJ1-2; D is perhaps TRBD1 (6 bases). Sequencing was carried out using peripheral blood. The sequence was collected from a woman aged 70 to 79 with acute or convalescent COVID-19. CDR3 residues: CASSEQGIFYGYTF. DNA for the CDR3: TGCGCCAGCAGTGAACAGGGAATATTCTATGGCTACACCTTC.